The present T cell receptor beta chain was sequenced within a study of blood T cell repertoires in COVID-19. Across the study: Both acute and convalescent COVID-19 samples were obtained from the United States, Italy and Spain.

Per the study methods: Reference gene primers were amplified, and this amplification served to estimate nucleated cell counts. Sequencing used immunoSEQ multiplex PCR; TCRdb keeps in-frame clones, though not all of them. The V and J calls and clone size are taken from that table; D and trimming were inferred from the DNA. Seen here are around 99,000 clones, around 83% observed once, and the top ten hold approximately 7.9%. Germline CDR1 is MGHRA and CDR2 is YSYEKL. V lost 1 base and J lost 6; bases outside the gene matches: 14. The CDR3 sequence is 17 residues long. Sequenced: peripheral blood. The source of this sequence is a woman aged 80 or over with active or convalescent COVID-19. The chain joins TRBV4-1 to TRBJ2-5; 7 bases are shared with TRBD2. CDR3: CASSQVSVGGSQKTQYF. CDR3 in DNA: TGCGCCAGCAGCCAAGTTTCGGTGGGAGGGTCCCAGAAGACCCAGTACTTC.